The T cell receptor beta chain under discussion was sequenced for a study of post-analysis software for immune sequencing data. The study, taken as a whole, reports: Patients had higher frequencies than controls of about 5 TRBV segments, including TRBV5-6, TRBV5-1 and TRBV20-1.

Carried by the TCR beta cDNA libraries were unique molecular identifiers. TCRdb passed the PCR reads through MiXCR, listing each CDR3 protein once. The table includes roughly 540,000 distinct CDR3 sequences, 30% to 40% detected once. The CDR3 is made up of 15 amino acids. Germline V lookup: CDR1 MNHEY, CDR2 SVGAGI. V trimming: 2 bases; J trimming: 2 bases; junction bases outside the gene matches: 5. Concerning this clonotype: Its cognate antigen is unknown.

Sequences were obtained from blood. The receptor's source is a girl aged 2-17 years with multiple sclerosis. The chain couples TRBV6-5 to TRBJ1-1, with 7 bases that match TRBD1. CDR3 DNA: TGTGCCAGCAGTTACGCCGGGACAGAAAACACTGAAGCTTTCTTT. Protein product: CASSYAGTENTEAFF.